The 14 T cell receptor beta chains in this list originate from one sample, sequenced in a study of post-analysis software for immune sequencing data. The antigens for these receptors are not known. Notes on the study in general: Among several TRBV segments more frequent in patients than controls were TRBV5-6, TRBV5-1 and TRBV20-1.

cDNA libraries of TCR beta carried unique molecular identifiers. MiXCR was run by TCRdb on the PCR reads, yielding one entry per CDR3 protein. The data hold about 460,000 distinct CDR3 sequences, with roughly 46% observed a single time. The specimen sequenced was blood. Receptors were obtained from a girl aged 10 to 17 with multiple sclerosis.

The chain has TRBV20-1 and TRBJ2-5; 9 bases agree with TRBD2. From germline, CDR1 is DFQATT and CDR2 SNEGSKA (reference sequence). The junction had 14 bases not matched to a gene; V was cut back by 7 bases and J by 5 bases. This CDR3 contains 15 residues. The DNA for the CDR3 is TGCAGTGTCACGCTGATAGCGGGAGATCACGAGACCCAGTACTTC. It is translated as CSVTLIAGDHETQYF.

This chain connects TRBV20-1 to TRBJ2-1; D not certain. CDR3 length: 17 amino acids. The V and J ends lost 0 bases and 0 bases respectively, with 15 bases between them. From germline, CDR1 is DFQATT and CDR2 SNEGSKA (reference sequence). The CDR3, as DNA: TGCAGTGCTAGAGATCTATTGTTGATTAGCTCCTACAATGAGCAGTTCTTC. Residues: CSARDLLLISSYNEQFF.

This clonotype was detected ten times or more. This chain uses TRBV12-3 or TRBV12-4 with TRBJ2-7; no definite D call. The V end was cut by 7 bases, the J end by 4 bases, with 5 bases between. The CDR3 length is 10 residues. CDR3 sequence (DNA): TGTGCCAGCAATTCATACGAGCAGTACTTC. Translating it yields CASNSYEQYF.

The chain carries TRBV5-6 and TRBJ1-5, with 10 bases aligning to TRBD1. The J segment lost 7 bases and the V segment lost 4 bases, leaving 2 bases of the junction unmatched. CDR1 SGHDT and CDR2 YYEEEE come from the germline V gene. The CDR3 has 13 amino acids. CDR3 coding DNA: TGTGCCAGCAGCCCGACAGGGGGCCAGCCCCAGCATTTT. It codes for CASSPTGGQPQHF.

This clonotype was seen a few times. V usage is TRBV7-9 and J usage is TRBJ2-7, with 9 positions matching TRBD1. This CDR3 has 14 amino acids. V was pared by 4 bases and J by 1 base, with 2 bases of the junction left unmatched. In germline, CDR1 is SEHNR, CDR2 FQNEAQ (reference sequence). The chain's CDR3 is CASSSGTGSYEQYF. The CDR3 DNA is TGTGCCAGCAGCTCCGGGACAGGGTCCTACGAGCAGTACTTC.

This sequence joins TRBV7-3 and TRBJ2-1; TRBD2 is a possible D gene (6 bases). Germline assignment: CDR1 SGHTA and CDR2 FQGTGA. Trimming removed 0 bases at V and 1 base at J, with 10 bases between. CDR3 size: 16 residues. The CDR3 sequence: CASSLTGGLSYNEQFF. The CDR3 DNA sequence: TGTGCCAGCAGCTTAACCGGAGGACTATCCTACAATGAGCAGTTCTTC.

V gene TRBV2 combines with J gene TRBJ2-4; TRBD2 matches 11 bases. After removal of 5 bases from V and 9 bases from J, the junction contained 3 bases not matched to a gene. In germline, CDR1 is SNHLY, CDR2 FYNNEI. The CDR3 has 13 amino acids. This CDR3 reads CASSRSGGGIQYF. CDR3 coding DNA: TGTGCCAGCAGTCGTAGCGGGGGGGGCATTCAGTACTTC. The complete variable domain, with remaining parts taken from reference TRBV2 and TRBJ2-4, reads EPEVTQTPSHQVTQMGQEVILRCVPISNHLYFYWYRQILGQKVEFLVSFYNNEISEKSEIFDDQFSVERPDGSNFTLKIRSTKLEDSAMYFCASSRSGGGIQYFGAGTRLSVL.

V is TRBV7-8 and J is TRBJ2-1, with 7 bases that match TRBD1. Germline V gene data show CDR1 as SGHVS and CDR2 as FQNEAQ. After removal of 5 bases from V and 1 base from J, the junction contained 8 bases not matched to a gene. The CDR3 is 16 amino acids. The CDR3 DNA sequence: TGTGCCAGCAGCCCACACCGGGACAGATCCTACAATGAGCAGTTCTTC. Translated, it gives CASSPHRDRSYNEQFF.

This clonotype was counted between two and nine times. The chain uses TRBV6-1 and TRBJ2-4, with D uncertain. Per germline, CDR1 MNHNS and CDR2 SASEGT. CDR3 length: 16 residues. V was pared by 5 bases and J by 2 bases, with 16 bases between. CDR3 protein: CASSPARSSSKNIQYF. The CDR3 coding sequence is TGTGCCAGCAGTCCAGCGAGATCCTCTTCCAAAAACATTCAGTACTTC.

A few counts support this clonotype. The rearrangement links TRBV28 to TRBJ2-3; maybe TRBD2 (5 bases). V lost 2 bases, J lost 7 bases, and 16 bases lay in between. This CDR3 is built from 15 residues. Germline V gene data show CDR1 as MDHEN and CDR2 as SYDVKM. The CDR3 is CASSLRQEDPNTQYF. The CDR3 nucleotides read TGTGCCAGCAGTTTAAGGCAGGAGGATCCGAATACGCAGTATTTT.

Concerning this clonotype itself: A junction end diverges from the germline sequence, so it may reflect a read error. This sequence joins TRBV5-1 and TRBJ2-7, with D possibly matching TRBD1 (5 bases). The germline CDR1 and CDR2 sequences are SGHRS and YFSETQ. The CDR3 extends over 13 amino acids. In DNA form, the CDR3 reads TGCGCCAGCAGCCCAGAGACAGTTTACGTGCAGTACTTC. Its protein product is CASSPETVYVQYF.

The chain combines TRBV28 with TRBJ2-7, with D perhaps TRBD2 (5 bases). CDR1 is MDHEN and CDR2 is SYDVKM in the germline V gene. CDR3 length: 13 residues. Trimming removed 3 bases from V and 4 bases from J, with 10 bases in between. CDR3 DNA sequence: TGTGCCAGCAGTTTCAGGAGGAAGTACGAGCAGTACTTC. It is translated as CASSFRRKYEQYF.

The V and J genes are TRBV30 and TRBJ2-7; TRBD1 matches at 7 bases. This CDR3 region has 12 residues. The V gene's germline CDR1 is GTSNPN and CDR2 SVGIG (reference sequence). V lost 5 bases and J lost 1; bases outside the gene matches: 2. CDR3: CAWADRSYEQYF. The CDR3 nucleotides are TGTGCCTGGGCGGACAGGTCCTACGAGCAGTACTTC.

This clonotype occurred a few times. The chain couples TRBV12-3 or TRBV12-4 to TRBJ1-1; tentative D call: TRBD1 (5 bases). The CDR3 spans 15 residues. Trimming took 2 bases from V and 4 from J, leaving 14 bases between them. The CDR3 here is CASSLPQGPSTEAFF. The CDR3 region has the DNA TGTGCCAGCAGTTTACCGCAGGGCCCCAGCACTGAAGCTTTCTTT.